These T cell receptor beta chains were read from a single sample in a study of T cell responses to AZD1222 COVID-19 vaccine. Some clones are missing from TCRdb's copy, which holds only in-frame ones; the method was immunoSEQ multiplex PCR. Of roughly 150,000 clones listed, more than 70% are singletons. The sequenced sample was peripheral blood, obtained on day 0 of AZD1222 vaccination. The receptors stem from an adult in good health. Each CDR3 is given with its conserved first and last residue. Fields, in order: V gene, clone size, D gene, J gene, CDR3 protein, CDR3 DNA. A D gene is named only where the DNA matches it firmly. The size entry is marked missing in some rows and otherwise reads once, few, many or a size class.

V: TRBV7-9; size: -; D: -; J: TRBJ1-2; CDR3: CASSLTSGGRPYGYTF; DNA: TGTGCCAGCAGCTTAACATCTGGGGGTCGCCCCTATGGCTACACCTTC
V: TRBV5-4; size: -; D: -; J: TRBJ1-1; CDR3: CASSSSVRNTEAFF; DNA: TGTGCCAGCAGCTCTAGCGTACGGAACACTGAAGCTTTCTTT
V: TRBV29-1; size: -; D: TRBD1; J: TRBJ1-1; CDR3: CSTDRVNTEAFF; DNA: TGCAGCACGGACAGGGTGAACACTGAAGCTTTCTTT
V: TRBV30; size: -; D: -; J: TRBJ2-5; CDR3: CAWSVGGTQETQYF; DNA: TGTGCCTGGAGTGTAGGAGGTACCCAAGAGACCCAGTACTTC
V: TRBV10-3; size: -; D: -; J: TRBJ2-3; CDR3: CAISESRGMGTDTQYF; DNA: TGTGCCATCAGTGAGTCTCGGGGAATGGGCACAGATACGCAGTATTTT
V: TRBV9; size: few; D: TRBD1; J: TRBJ1-1; CDR3: CASSVADRVTEAFF; DNA: TGTGCCAGCAGCGTAGCGGACAGGGTAACTGAAGCTTTCTTT
V: TRBV9; size: -; D: TRBD1; J: TRBJ1-3; CDR3: CASSVAGGGVSGNTIYF; DNA: TGTGCCAGCAGCGTAGCCGGAGGGGGCGTTAGTGGAAACACCATATATTTT
V: TRBV25-1; size: -; D: -; J: TRBJ2-2; CDR3: CASSETQSNTGELFF; DNA: TGTGCCAGCAGTGAAACCCAGAGCAACACCGGGGAGCTGTTTTTT
V: TRBV29-1; size: -; D: -; J: TRBJ2-7; CDR3: CSVAAVSYEQYF; DNA: TGCAGCGTTGCGGCTGTCTCCTACGAGCAGTACTTC
V: TRBV9; size: -; D: -; J: TRBJ2-2; CDR3: CASSVDGGANTGELFF; DNA: TGTGCCAGCAGCGTAGACGGGGGCGCGAACACCGGGGAGCTGTTTTTT
V: TRBV6-5; size: -; D: -; J: TRBJ1-2; CDR3: CASSIQGGYGYTF; DNA: TGTGCCAGCAGCATACAGGGTGGCTATGGCTACACCTTC
V: TRBV14; size: -; D: -; J: TRBJ1-1; CDR3: CASSQMGGGTEAFF; DNA: TGTGCCAGCAGCCAGATGGGGGGAGGGACTGAAGCTTTCTTT
V: TRBV11-3; size: -; D: -; J: TRBJ2-7; CDR3: CASSLRAGNYEQYF; DNA: TGTGCCAGCAGCTTGAGGGCGGGAAACTACGAGCAGTACTTC
V: TRBV5-4; size: -; D: -; J: TRBJ2-3; CDR3: CASSLDPTSTDTQYF; DNA: TGTGCCAGCAGCTTGGATCCTACGAGCACAGATACGCAGTATTTT
V: TRBV18; size: -; D: -; J: TRBJ2-2; CDR3: CASSPSGANTGELFF; DNA: TGTGCCAGCTCACCCTCAGGTGCGAACACCGGGGAGCTGTTTTTT
V: TRBV2; size: -; D: -; J: TRBJ1-4; CDR3: CASTGLNEKLFF; DNA: TGTGCCAGCACAGGGCTTAATGAAAAACTGTTTTTT
V: TRBV19; size: -; D: TRBD1; J: TRBJ2-7; CDR3: CASSIGGTGNYEQYF; DNA: TGTGCCAGTAGTATAGGAGGGACAGGGAACTACGAGCAGTACTTC
V: TRBV7-9; size: -; D: -; J: TRBJ1-1; CDR3: CASSLGGSLNTEAFF; DNA: TGTGCCAGCAGCCTGGGGGGCAGTTTGAACACTGAAGCTTTCTTT
V: TRBV5-1; size: -; D: TRBD2; J: TRBJ2-4; CDR3: CASSEGLAGVIAKNIQYF; DNA: TGCGCCAGCAGCGAGGGACTAGCGGGCGTCATAGCCAAAAACATTCAGTACTTC
V: TRBV3-1/TRBV3-2; size: few; D: TRBD2; J: TRBJ2-5; CDR3: CASSQLLGLAVQETQYF; DNA: TGTGCCAGCAGCCAGCTCTTGGGACTAGCGGTTCAAGAGACCCAGTACTTC
V: TRBV9; size: -; D: -; J: TRBJ2-1; CDR3: CASSVDTSSYNEQFF; DNA: TGTGCCAGCAGCGTAGACACGAGCTCCTACAATGAGCAGTTCTTC
V: TRBV30; size: once; D: -; J: TRBJ1-2; CDR3: CAWGTVSYYGYTF; DNA: TGTGCCTGGGGGACTGTCTCCTACTATGGCTACACCTTC
V: TRBV15; size: -; D: TRBD2; J: TRBJ2-1; CDR3: CATSTWASGTRDEQFF; DNA: TGTGCCACCAGCACCTGGGCTAGCGGGACCCGGGATGAGCAGTTCTTC
V: TRBV6-5; size: -; D: -; J: TRBJ1-2; CDR3: CASSYEAGLNYGYTF; DNA: TGTGCCAGCAGTTACGAAGCGGGTCTAAACTATGGCTACACCTTC
V: TRBV23-1; size: -; D: -; J: TRBJ1-5; CDR3: CASSQWEGNVYQPQHF; DNA: TGCGCCAGCAGTCAATGGGAAGGTAATGTGTATCAGCCCCAGCATTTT
V: TRBV27; size: -; D: TRBD1; J: TRBJ2-7; CDR3: CASSAGTGGYEQYF; DNA: TGTGCCAGCAGTGCCGGGACAGGGGGATACGAGCAGTACTTC
V: TRBV5-6; size: -; D: -; J: TRBJ1-1; CDR3: CASSFGQRNTEAFF; DNA: TGTGCCAGCAGCTTTGGACAGAGGAACACTGAAGCTTTCTTT
V: TRBV19; size: -; D: -; J: TRBJ1-2; CDR3: CASSTRQTGYTF; DNA: TGTGCCAGTAGTACAAGACAGACTGGCTACACCTTC
V: TRBV27; size: -; D: TRBD1; J: TRBJ2-1; CDR3: CASSLAGGSYNEQFF; DNA: TGTGCCAGCAGTTTGGCAGGGGGCTCCTACAATGAGCAGTTCTTC
V: TRBV3-1/TRBV3-2; size: -; D: -; J: TRBJ2-1; CDR3: CASSQGILNEQFF; DNA: TGTGCCAGCAGCCAAGGGATTCTCAATGAGCAGTTCTTC
V: TRBV30; size: -; D: -; J: TRBJ2-7; CDR3: CAWSVAGSHEQYF; DNA: TGTGCCTGGAGTGTAGCAGGGTCGCACGAGCAGTACTTC
V: TRBV30; size: -; D: -; J: TRBJ2-2; CDR3: CAWTQGSGELFF; DNA: TGTGCCTGGACGCAGGGTTCCGGGGAGCTGTTTTTT
V: TRBV5-1; size: -; D: -; J: TRBJ1-2; CDR3: CASSFGRINYGYTF; DNA: TGCGCCAGCAGCTTCGGACGGATTAACTATGGCTACACCTTC
V: TRBV30; size: -; D: -; J: TRBJ2-7; CDR3: CASRNAYEQYF; DNA: TGTGCCTCCCGAAATGCCTACGAGCAGTACTTC
V: TRBV4-1; size: -; D: TRBD1; J: TRBJ1-2; CDR3: CARSATGGGEGYTF; DNA: TGCGCCCGCAGCGCCACAGGGGGGGGTGAAGGCTACACCTTC
V: TRBV7-2; size: few; D: TRBD1; J: TRBJ1-2; CDR3: CASSLGTGRGGYTF; DNA: TGTGCCAGCAGCTTGGGGACAGGGAGAGGTGGCTACACCTTC
V: TRBV29-1; size: few; D: -; J: TRBJ2-5; CDR3: CSVEAGIGETQYF; DNA: TGCAGCGTTGAAGCAGGGATAGGGGAGACCCAGTACTTC
V: TRBV7-2; size: -; D: TRBD2; J: TRBJ2-7; CDR3: CASSVGTISYEQYF; DNA: TGTGCCAGCAGCGTCGGGACTATCTCCTACGAGCAGTACTTC
V: TRBV30; size: -; D: -; J: TRBJ2-3; CDR3: CAWLKWDGDTQYF; DNA: TGTGCCTGGCTTAAATGGGACGGGGATACGCAGTATTTT
V: TRBV11-3; size: -; D: -; J: TRBJ1-3; CDR3: CASSNGQPYSGNTIYF; DNA: TGTGCCAGCAGCAATGGACAGCCGTACTCTGGAAACACCATATATTTT
V: TRBV7-2; size: -; D: -; J: TRBJ1-2; CDR3: CASTSGTPNGYTF; DNA: TGTGCCAGCACCTCCGGGACGCCCAATGGCTACACCTTC